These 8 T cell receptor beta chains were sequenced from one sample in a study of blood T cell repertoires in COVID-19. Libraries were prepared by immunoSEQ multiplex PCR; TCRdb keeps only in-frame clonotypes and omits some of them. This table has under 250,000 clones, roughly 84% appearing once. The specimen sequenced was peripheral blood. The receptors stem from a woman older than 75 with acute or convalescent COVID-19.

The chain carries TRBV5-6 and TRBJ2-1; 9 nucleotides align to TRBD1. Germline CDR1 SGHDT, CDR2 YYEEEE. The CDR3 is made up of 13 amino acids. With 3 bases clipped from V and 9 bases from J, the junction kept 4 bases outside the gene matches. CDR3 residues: CASSWGQGGEQFF. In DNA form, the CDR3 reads TGTGCCAGCAGCTGGGGACAGGGTGGTGAGCAGTTCTTC.

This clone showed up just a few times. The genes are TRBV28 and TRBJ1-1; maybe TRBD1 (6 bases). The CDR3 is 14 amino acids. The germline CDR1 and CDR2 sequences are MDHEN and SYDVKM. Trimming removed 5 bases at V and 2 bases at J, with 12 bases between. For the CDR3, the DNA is TGTGCCAGCAGTCCGACAGGTGATAACACTGAAGCTTTCTTT. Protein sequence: CASSPTGDNTEAFF.

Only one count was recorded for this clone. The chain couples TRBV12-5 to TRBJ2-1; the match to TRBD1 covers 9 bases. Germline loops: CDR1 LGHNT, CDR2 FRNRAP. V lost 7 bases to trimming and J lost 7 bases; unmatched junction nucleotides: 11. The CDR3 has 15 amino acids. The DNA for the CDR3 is TGTGCTAGTGCCCTGGGACAGGGACCCTTTAATGAGCAGTTCTTC. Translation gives CASALGQGPFNEQFF.

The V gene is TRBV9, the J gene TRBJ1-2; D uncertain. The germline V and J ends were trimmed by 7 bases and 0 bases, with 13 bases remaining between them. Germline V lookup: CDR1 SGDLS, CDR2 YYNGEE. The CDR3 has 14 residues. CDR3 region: CASSLDLANYGYTF. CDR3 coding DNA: TGTGCCAGCTCCCTAGACTTAGCTAACTATGGCTACACCTTC.

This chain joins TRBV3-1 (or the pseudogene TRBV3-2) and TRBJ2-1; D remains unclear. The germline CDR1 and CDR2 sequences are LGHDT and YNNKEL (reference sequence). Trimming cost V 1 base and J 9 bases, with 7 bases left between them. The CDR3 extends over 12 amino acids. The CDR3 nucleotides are TGTGCCAGCAGCCAAGGGTGGAGTGAGCAGTTCTTC. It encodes CASSQGWSEQFF.

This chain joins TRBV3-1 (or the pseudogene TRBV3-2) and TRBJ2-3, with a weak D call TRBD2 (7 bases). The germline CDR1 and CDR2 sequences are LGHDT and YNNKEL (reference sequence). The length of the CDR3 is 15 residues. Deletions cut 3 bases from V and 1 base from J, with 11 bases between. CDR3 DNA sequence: TGTGCCAGCAGCCAGGAGGGGGGGCGCACAGATACGCAGTATTTT. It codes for CASSQEGGRTDTQYF.

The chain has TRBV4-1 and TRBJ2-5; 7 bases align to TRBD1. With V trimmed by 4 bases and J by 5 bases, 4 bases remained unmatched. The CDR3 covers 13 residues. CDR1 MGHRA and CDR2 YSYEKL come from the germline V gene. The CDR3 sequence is CASSLGGAETQYF. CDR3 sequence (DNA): TGCGCCAGCAGCCTAGGGGGCGCGGAGACCCAGTACTTC.

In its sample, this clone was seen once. The CDR3 bases are TGTGCCAGCAGCGACAGGGGGCTCTCTGGAAACACCATATATTTT. It encodes CASSDRGLSGNTIYF. The chain has TRBV7-8 and TRBJ1-3; TRBD1 agrees at 10 bases. Germline V CDR1 and CDR2: SGHVS, FQNEAQ. V dropped 5 bases and J dropped 0; count of bases not matched to a gene: 1. The CDR3 consists of 15 residues.